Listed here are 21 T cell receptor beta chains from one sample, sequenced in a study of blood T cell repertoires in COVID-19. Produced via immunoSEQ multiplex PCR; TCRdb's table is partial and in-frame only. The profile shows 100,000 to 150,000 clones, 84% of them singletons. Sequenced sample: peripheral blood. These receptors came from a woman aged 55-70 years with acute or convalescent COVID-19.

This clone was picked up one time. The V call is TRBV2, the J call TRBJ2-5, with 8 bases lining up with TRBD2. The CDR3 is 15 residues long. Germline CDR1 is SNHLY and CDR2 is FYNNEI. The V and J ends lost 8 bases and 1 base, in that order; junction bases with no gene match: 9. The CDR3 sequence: CASRGGRGSQETQYF. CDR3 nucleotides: TGTGCCAGCCGCGGGGGGCGGGGGAGCCAAGAGACCCAGTACTTC.

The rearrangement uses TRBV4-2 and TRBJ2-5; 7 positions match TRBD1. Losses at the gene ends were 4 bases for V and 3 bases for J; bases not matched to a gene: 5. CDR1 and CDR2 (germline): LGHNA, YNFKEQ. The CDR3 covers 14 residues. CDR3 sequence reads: CASSRLGTEETQYF. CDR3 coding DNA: TGTGCCAGCAGCCGCCTAGGGACAGAAGAGACCCAGTACTTC.

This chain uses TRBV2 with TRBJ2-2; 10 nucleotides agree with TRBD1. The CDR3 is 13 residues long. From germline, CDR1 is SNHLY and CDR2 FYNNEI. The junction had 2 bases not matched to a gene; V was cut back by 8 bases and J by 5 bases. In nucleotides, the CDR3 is TGTGCCAGCCGACAGGGGGCAACCGGGGAGCTGTTTTTT. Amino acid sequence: CASRQGATGELFF. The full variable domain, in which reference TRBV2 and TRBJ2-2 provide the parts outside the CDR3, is EPEVTQTPSHQVTQMGQEVILRCVPISNHLYFYWYRQILGQKVEFLVSFYNNEISEKSEIFDDQFSVERPDGSNFTLKIRSTKLEDSAMYFCASRQGATGELFFGEGSRLTVL.

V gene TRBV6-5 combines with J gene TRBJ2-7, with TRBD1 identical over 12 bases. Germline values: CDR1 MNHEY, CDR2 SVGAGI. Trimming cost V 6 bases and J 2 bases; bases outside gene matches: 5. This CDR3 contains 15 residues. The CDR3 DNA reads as TGTGCCAGCAGCAGGGACAGGGGGCGCGCCTACGAGCAGTACGTC. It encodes CASSRDRGRAYEQYV.

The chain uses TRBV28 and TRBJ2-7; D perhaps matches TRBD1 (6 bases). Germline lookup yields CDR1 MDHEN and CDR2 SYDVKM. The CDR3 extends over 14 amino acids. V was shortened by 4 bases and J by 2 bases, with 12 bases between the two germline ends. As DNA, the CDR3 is TGTGCCAGCAGTTCCGGGACAACACCCTACGAGCAGTACTTC. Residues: CASSSGTTPYEQYF.

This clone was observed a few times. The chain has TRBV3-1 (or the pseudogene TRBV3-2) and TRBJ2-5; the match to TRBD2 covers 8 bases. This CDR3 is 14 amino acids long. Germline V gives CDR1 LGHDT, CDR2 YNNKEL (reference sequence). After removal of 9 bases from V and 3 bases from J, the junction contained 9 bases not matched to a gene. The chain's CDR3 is CASTRAGVEETQYF. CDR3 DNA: TGTGCCAGTACCCGAGCGGGGGTCGAAGAGACCCAGTACTTC.

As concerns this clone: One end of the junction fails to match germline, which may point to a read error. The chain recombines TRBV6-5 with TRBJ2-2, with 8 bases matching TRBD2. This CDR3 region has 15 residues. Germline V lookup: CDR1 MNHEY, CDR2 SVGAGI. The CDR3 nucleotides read TGTGCCAGCAATTACCGGGGGGGCGGCACCGGGGAGCTGTTTTTT. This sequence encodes CASNYRGGGTGELFF.

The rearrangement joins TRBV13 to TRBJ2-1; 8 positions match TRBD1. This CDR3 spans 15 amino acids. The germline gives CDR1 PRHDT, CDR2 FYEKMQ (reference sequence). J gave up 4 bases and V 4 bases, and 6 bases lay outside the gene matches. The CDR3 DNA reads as TGTGCCAGCAGCTCCGACAGGGGAGCGTACAATGAGCAGTTCTTC. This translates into CASSSDRGAYNEQFF.

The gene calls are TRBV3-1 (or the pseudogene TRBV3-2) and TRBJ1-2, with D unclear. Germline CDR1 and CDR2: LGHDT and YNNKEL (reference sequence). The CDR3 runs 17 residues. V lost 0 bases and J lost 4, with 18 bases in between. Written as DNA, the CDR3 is TGTGCCAGCAGCCAAGATATCGCCGGGGTAGGAGGCTATGGCTACACCTTC. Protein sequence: CASSQDIAGVGGYGYTF.

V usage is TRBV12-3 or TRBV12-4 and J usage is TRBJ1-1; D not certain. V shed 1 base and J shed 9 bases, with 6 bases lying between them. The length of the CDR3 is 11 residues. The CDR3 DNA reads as TGTGCCAGCAGTTTAGTAGCCAAAGCTTTCTTT. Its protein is CASSLVAKAFF.

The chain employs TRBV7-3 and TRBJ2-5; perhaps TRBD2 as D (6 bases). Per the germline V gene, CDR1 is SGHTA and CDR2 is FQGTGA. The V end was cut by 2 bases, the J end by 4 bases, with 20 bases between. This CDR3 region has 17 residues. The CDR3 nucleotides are TGTGCCAGCAGCTTAGGGCCGACAAGCGGGTCCTCAGAGACCCAGTACTTC. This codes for CASSLGPTSGSSETQYF.

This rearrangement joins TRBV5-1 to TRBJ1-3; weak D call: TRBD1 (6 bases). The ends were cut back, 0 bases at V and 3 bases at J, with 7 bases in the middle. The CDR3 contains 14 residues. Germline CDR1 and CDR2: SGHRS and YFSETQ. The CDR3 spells CASSLDRVGNTIYF. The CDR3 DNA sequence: TGCGCCAGCAGCTTGGACAGGGTTGGAAACACCATATATTTT.

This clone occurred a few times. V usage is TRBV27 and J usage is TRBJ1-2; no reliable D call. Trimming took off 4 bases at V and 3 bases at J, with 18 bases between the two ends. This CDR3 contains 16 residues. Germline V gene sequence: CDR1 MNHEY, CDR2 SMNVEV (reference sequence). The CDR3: CASSSFDGSLHYGYTF. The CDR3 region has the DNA TGTGCCAGCAGTTCCTTTGACGGGTCTTTACACTATGGCTACACCTTC.

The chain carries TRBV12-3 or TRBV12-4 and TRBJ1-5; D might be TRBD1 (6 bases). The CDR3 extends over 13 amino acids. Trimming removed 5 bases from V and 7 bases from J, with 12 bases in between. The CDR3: CASSPQTGQPQHF. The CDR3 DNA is TGTGCCAGCAGTCCCCAGACAGGCCAGCCCCAGCATTTT.

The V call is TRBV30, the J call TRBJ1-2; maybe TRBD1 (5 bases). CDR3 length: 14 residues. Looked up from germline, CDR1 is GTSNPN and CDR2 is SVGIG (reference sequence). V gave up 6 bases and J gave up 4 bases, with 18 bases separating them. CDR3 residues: CACGVAGTRYGYTF. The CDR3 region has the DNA TGTGCCTGTGGGGTGGCGGGGACCCGCTATGGCTACACCTTC.

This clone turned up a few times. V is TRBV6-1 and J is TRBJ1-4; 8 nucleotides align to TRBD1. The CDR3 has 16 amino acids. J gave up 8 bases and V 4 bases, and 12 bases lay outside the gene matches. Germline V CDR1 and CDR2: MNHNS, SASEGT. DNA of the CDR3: TGTGCCAGCAGTGTCGACGCTCAGGGGGCAACAGAAAAACTGTTTTTT. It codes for CASSVDAQGATEKLFF.

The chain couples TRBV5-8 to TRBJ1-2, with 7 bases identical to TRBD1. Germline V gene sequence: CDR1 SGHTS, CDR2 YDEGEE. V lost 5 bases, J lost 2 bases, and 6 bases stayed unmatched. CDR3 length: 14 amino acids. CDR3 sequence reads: CASSLTGLNYGYTF. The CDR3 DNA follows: TGTGCCAGCAGTTTGACAGGGTTGAACTATGGCTACACCTTC.

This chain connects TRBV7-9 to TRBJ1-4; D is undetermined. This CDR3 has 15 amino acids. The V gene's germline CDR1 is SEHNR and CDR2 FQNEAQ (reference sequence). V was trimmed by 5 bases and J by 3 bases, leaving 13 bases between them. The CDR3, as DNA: TGTGCCAGCAGCCCCCGTCGAGGAGCTAATGAAAAACTGTTTTTT. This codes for CASSPRRGANEKLFF.

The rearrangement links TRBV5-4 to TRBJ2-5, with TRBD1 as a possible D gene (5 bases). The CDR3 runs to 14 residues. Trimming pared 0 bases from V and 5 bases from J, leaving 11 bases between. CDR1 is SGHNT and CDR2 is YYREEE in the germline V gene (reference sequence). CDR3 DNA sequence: TGTGCCAGCAGCTTGGTAGCCCCAGGGGAGACCCAGTACTTC. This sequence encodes CASSLVAPGETQYF.

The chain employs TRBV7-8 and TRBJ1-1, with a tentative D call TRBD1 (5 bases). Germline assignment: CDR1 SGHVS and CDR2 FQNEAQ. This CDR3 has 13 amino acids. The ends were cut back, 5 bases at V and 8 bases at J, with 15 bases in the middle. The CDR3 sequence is CASSPRRDGEAFF. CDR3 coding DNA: TGTGCCAGCAGCCCGAGGAGGGACGGAGAAGCTTTCTTT.

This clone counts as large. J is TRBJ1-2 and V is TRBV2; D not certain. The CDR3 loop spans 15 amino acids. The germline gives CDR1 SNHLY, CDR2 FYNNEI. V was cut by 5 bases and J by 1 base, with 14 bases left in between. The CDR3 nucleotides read TGTGCCAGCAGTCCAGCTGGCGGTGGTAACTATGGCTACACCTTC. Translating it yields CASSPAGGGNYGYTF.